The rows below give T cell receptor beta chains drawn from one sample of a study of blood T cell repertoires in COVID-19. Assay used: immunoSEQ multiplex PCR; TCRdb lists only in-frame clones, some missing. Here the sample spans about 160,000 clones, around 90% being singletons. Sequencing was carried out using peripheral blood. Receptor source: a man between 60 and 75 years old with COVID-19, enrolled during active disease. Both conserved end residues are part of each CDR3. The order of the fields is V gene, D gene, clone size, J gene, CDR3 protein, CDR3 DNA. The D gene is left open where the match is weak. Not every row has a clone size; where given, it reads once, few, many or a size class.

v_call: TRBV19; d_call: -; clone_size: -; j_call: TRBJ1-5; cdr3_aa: CASHQDSVNQPQHF; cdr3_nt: TGTGCCAGCCACCAGGACAGTGTTAATCAGCCCCAGCATTTT
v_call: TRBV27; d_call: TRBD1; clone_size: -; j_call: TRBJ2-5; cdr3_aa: CASSFDRGRPQETQYF; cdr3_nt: TGTGCCAGCAGTTTTGACAGGGGGCGCCCACAAGAGACCCAGTACTTC
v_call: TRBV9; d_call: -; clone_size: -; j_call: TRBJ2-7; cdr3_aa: CASSPDSYEQYF; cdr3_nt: TGTGCCAGCAGCCCCGACAGCTACGAGCAGTACTTC
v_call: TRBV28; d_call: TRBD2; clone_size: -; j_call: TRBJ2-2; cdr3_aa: CATKSGGDPGELFF; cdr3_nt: TGTGCCACCAAGAGCGGGGGGGATCCCGGGGAGCTGTTTTTT
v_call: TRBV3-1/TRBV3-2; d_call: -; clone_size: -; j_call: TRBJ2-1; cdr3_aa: CASSQGSAGSSYNEQFF; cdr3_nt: TGTGCCAGCAGCCAAGGGTCAGCGGGCAGCTCCTACAATGAGCAGTTCTTC
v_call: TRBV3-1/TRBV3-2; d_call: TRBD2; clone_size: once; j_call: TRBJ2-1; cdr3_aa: CASSQGLAGYNEQFF; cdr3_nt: TGTGCCAGCAGCCAAGGACTAGCGGGATACAATGAGCAGTTCTTC
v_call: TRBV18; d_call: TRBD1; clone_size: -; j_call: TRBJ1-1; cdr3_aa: CASSPRPGQGGTEAFF; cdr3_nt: TGTGCCAGCTCACCACGACCCGGACAGGGGGGAACTGAAGCTTTCTTT
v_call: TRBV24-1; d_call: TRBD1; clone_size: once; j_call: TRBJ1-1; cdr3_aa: CATSAAPGRGSLTEAFF; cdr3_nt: TGTGCCACCAGTGCGGCCCCCGGCAGGGGGTCGCTCACTGAAGCTTTCTTT
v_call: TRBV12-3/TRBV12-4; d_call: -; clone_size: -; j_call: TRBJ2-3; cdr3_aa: CASSATGKDTQYF; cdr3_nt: TGTGCCAGCTCAGCAACGGGGAAAGATACGCAGTATTTT
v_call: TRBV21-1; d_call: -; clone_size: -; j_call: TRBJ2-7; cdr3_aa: CASSAVSGTGFPEQYF; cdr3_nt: TGTGCCAGCAGCGCCGTCTCCGGGACAGGGTTTCCCGAGCAGTACTTC
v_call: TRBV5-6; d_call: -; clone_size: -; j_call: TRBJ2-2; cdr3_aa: CASSRGGELFF; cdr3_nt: TGTGCCAGCAGCCGAGGCGGGGAGCTGTTTTTT
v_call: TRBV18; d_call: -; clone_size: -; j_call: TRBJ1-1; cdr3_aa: CASSRIRAMNTEAFF; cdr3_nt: TGTGCCAGCTCACGAATCCGTGCTATGAACACTGAAGCTTTCTTT
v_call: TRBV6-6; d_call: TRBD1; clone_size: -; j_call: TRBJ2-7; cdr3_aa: CASSYPDRGHEQYF; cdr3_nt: TGTGCCAGCAGTTACCCGGACAGGGGCCACGAGCAGTACTTC
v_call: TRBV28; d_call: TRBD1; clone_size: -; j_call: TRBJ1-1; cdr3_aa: CASSVHGTANTEAFF; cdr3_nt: TGTGCCAGCAGTGTACACGGGACAGCGAACACTGAAGCTTTCTTT
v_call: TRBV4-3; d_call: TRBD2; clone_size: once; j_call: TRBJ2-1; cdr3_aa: CASSQGISGGPYNEQFF; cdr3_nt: TGCGCCAGCAGCCAAGGGATAAGCGGGGGGCCCTACAATGAGCAGTTCTTC